This entry concerns a single T cell receptor beta chain. Authors' data handling: Scientists estimated how many nucleated cells there were by amplifying reference gene primers. Method: immunoSEQ multiplex PCR; TCRdb's copy keeps in-frame clones and lacks some. That table gives V, J and clone size, and the DNA gave D and trimming. This sample has roughly 250,000 clones, with around nine tenths found just once. This specimen belongs to a study of blood T cell repertoires in COVID-19. Study as a whole: PBMCs, B-cell-depleted T cells, or T cells provided the cDNA or gDNA that made up the material.

Germline V gene sequence: CDR1 MDHEN, CDR2 SYDVKM. V was clipped by 4 bases and J by 0 bases, with 11 bases between them. This CDR3 is built from 15 residues. The genes are TRBV28 and TRBJ2-3; D uncertain. The sequence was obtained from a woman aged 45-65 years who had recovered from COVID-19. Sequencing used PBMCs or T cells enriched from blood (not recorded which). DNA for the CDR3: TGTGCCAGCAGTTCTGTATTGTTTAGCACAGATACGCAGTATTTT. It is translated as CASSSVLFSTDTQYF.